At least ten counts were recorded for the clone carrying this T cell receptor beta chain. Its antigen is as yet unknown. The CDR3 contains 13 residues. V was clipped by 6 bases and J by 6 bases; unmatched bases: 5. Germline values: CDR1 ENHRY, CDR2 SYGVKD. These patients, aged 18 to 65, had recently diagnosed hyperthyroidism lasting under 2 months. Patients were excluded for uncontrolled infection, other autoimmune disease, pregnancy or lactation. What was amplified from RNA transcripts were TCR beta CDR3 regions. Researchers ran a first-round RT-PCR on the TCR CDR3 using the HTBI primer set. TCRdb analysed the multiplex PCR reads with MiXCR anew, one entry per CDR3 protein. The sample shows 380,000 or so distinct CDR3 sequences, 19% of them seen only once. This sample was included in a study of T cells in Graves' hyperthyroidism and ophthalmopathy. Study as a whole: Peripheral blood samples were taken at initial diagnosis, prior to any treatment.

Study-level points and caveats: Most clonotypes expanded in the thyroid (above 0.001) were also present in blood.

The V and J genes are TRBV10-3 and TRBJ1-2; 9 bases are shared with TRBD1. Input material: blood. This clonotype was sampled from a woman aged 18-29 years with Graves' hyperthyroidism. CDR3 loop: CAIRDRGGDGYTF. The CDR3, as DNA: TGTGCCATCAGGGACAGGGGAGGGGATGGCTACACCTTC.